This record concerns one T cell receptor (beta chain) sequence. Its cognate antigen is unknown. These data are taken from a study of Graves' ophthalmopathy and Graves' hyperthyroidism. TCR beta CDR3 amplification used RNA transcripts. First-round RT-PCR employed HTBI primers, with a second-round multiplex PCR after it. TCRdb passed the multiplex PCR reads through MiXCR, listing each CDR3 protein once. The sample records 500,000 to 700,000 distinct CDR3 sequences, over 20% being singletons. Study outcomes and limitations: Classification of ophthalmopathy versus stable hyperthyroidism by a 13-signature model yielded just under 90% sensitivity and roughly 81% specificity. Most thyroid clonotypes with frequency above 0.001 were detected in blood too.

The V end was cut by 8 bases, the J end by 8 bases, with 18 bases between. This CDR3 is 14 amino acids long. Germline V gives CDR1 MDHEN, CDR2 SYDVKM. Source material: peripheral blood. The sequence came from a woman aged 18 to 35 with stable Graves' hyperthyroidism. Some clones in this sample may be carry-over from other donors' samples. This chain uses TRBV28 with TRBJ1-4; D remains unclear. The CDR3 loop is CASAKLLRSEKLFF. The DNA for the CDR3 is TGTGCCAGCGCCAAACTTTTGCGATCGGAAAAACTGTTTTTT.